Listed here are 15 T cell receptor beta chains from one sample, sequenced in a study of identical twins (TCRdb year 2016). Library method: 5' RACE. Reads for this sample came from an Illumina HiSeq 2000. The public reads were reprocessed in TCRdb via fastp at Q25 and MiXCR, keeping in-frame beta chains. Rows are unified per CDR3 protein, each entry keeping the most common DNA and genes. This sample is represented by 260,000 or so distinct CDR3 sequences; around 7.6% of them were singletons. Jointly, the top ten make up roughly 5.4% of the sample. A further study also used this sample, focusing on yellow fever vaccine responses in identical twins.

What was sequenced was CD8+ T cells sorted from blood. These TCRs come from a woman between 18 and 29 years old in good health.

This clonotype was seen a handful of times. This chain connects TRBV7-9 to TRBJ2-3; TRBD2 matches at 10 bases. The CDR3 length is 15 residues. CDR1 is SEHNR and CDR2 is FQNEAQ in the germline V gene (reference sequence). V lost 6 bases to trimming and J lost 0 bases; unmatched junction nucleotides: 3. DNA for the CDR3: TGTGCCAGCAGGGATAGCGGGAGGAGCACAGATACGCAGTATTTT. Amino acids: CASRDSGRSTDTQYF.

This clonotype occurred a few times. The V call is TRBV7-8, the J call TRBJ2-5; 8 nucleotides align to TRBD2. Per the germline V gene, CDR1 is SGHVS and CDR2 is FQNEAQ. CDR3 length: 15 residues. Losses at the gene ends were 2 bases for V and 2 bases for J; bases not matched to a gene: 4. CDR3 nucleotides: TGTGCCAGCAGCTTAAGTAGCGGGGAACAAGAGACCCAGTACTTC. Translating gives CASSLSSGEQETQYF.

The chain combines TRBV29-1 with TRBJ2-1, with D tentatively TRBD1 (7 bases). The CDR3 is 16 residues long. V was clipped by 6 bases and J by 2 bases, with 20 bases between them. In germline, CDR1 is SQVTM, CDR2 ANQGSEA. DNA of the CDR3: TGCAGCGTGACAGGGATTCCCGGGAGTACCTACAATGAGCAGTTCTTC. It codes for CSVTGIPGSTYNEQFF.

This clonotype was seen a few times. J is TRBJ2-7 and V is TRBV9, with D perhaps assigned TRBD1 or TRBD2 (5 bases each). The CDR3 consists of 12 residues. In germline, CDR1 is SGDLS, CDR2 YYNGEE. The V gene lost 3 bases and the J gene lost 6 bases, with 10 bases spanning the gap. Here the CDR3 reads CASSARDGEQYF. CDR3 DNA sequence: TGTGCCAGCAGCGCCCGGGACGGCGAGCAGTACTTC.

This clonotype was recorded many times. The chain recombines TRBV3-1 with TRBJ2-1; TRBD2 matches at 7 bases. Germline V gives CDR1 LGHDT, CDR2 YNNKEL (reference sequence). The junction had 13 bases not matched to a gene; V was cut back by 7 bases and J by 7 bases. The CDR3 runs to 15 residues. CDR3 bases: TGTGCCAGCACCCACCTGGCGGGAGAGGAAAATGAGCAGTTCTTC. Its protein product is CASTHLAGEENEQFF.

CDR3 region: CASSYQALNTEAFF. The CDR3 DNA reads TGTGCCAGCAGTTATCAGGCACTGAACACTGAAGCTTTCTTT. This chain links TRBV27 with TRBJ1-1; D not resolved. Trimming removed 4 bases from V and 0 bases from J, with 9 bases in between. Germline CDR1 and CDR2: MNHEY and SMNVEV (reference sequence). The CDR3 runs 14 residues.

This chain uses TRBV4-1 with TRBJ1-1; tentative D call: TRBD1 (6 bases). V was trimmed by 3 bases and J by 6 bases, leaving 11 bases between them. Germline V gives CDR1 MGHRA, CDR2 YSYEKL. The CDR3 has 13 amino acids. As DNA, the CDR3 is TGCGCCAGCAGCCACGTGGGACAAGCTGAAGCTTTCTTT. This gives the protein CASSHVGQAEAFF.

The chain uses TRBV12-5 and TRBJ2-7, with a weak D call TRBD2 (5 bases). CDR3 size: 15 residues. CDR1 is LGHNT and CDR2 is FRNRAP in the germline V gene. Trimming took off 0 bases at V and 2 bases at J, with 11 bases between the two ends. The chain's CDR3 is CASGLVAADTYEQYF. The CDR3 nucleotides are TGTGCTAGTGGTTTGGTAGCGGCAGATACCTACGAGCAGTACTTC.

This clonotype was detected ten times or more. The chain is built from TRBV3-1 and TRBJ2-1, with TRBD1 matching over 8 bases. The CDR3 sequence is 11 residues long. J was trimmed by 13 bases and V by 6 bases; bases with no gene match: 5. Germline CDR1 and CDR2: LGHDT and YNNKEL (reference sequence). The CDR3 protein is CASSQGAGQFF. DNA of the CDR3: TGTGCCAGCAGTCAGGGGGCCGGTCAGTTCTTC.

In this sample, this clonotype turned up a few times. This rearrangement joins TRBV7-9 to TRBJ2-1; D unresolved. The germline V and J ends were trimmed by 5 bases and 0 bases, with 11 bases remaining between them. Germline values: CDR1 SEHNR, CDR2 FQNEAQ (reference sequence). The CDR3 length is 15 residues. DNA of the CDR3: TGTGCCAGCAGCGCAGCAGGCAGCTCCTACAATGAGCAGTTCTTC. This encodes CASSAAGSSYNEQFF. The whole variable domain, filled in from reference TRBV7-9 and TRBJ2-1, reads DTGVSQNPRHKITKRGQNVTFRCDPISEHNRLYWYRQTLGQGPEFLTYFQNEAQLEKSRLLSDRFSAERPKGSFSTLEIQRTEQGDSAMYLCASSAAGSSYNEQFFGPGTRLTVL.

This clonotype was detected many times. The V and J genes are TRBV5-1 and TRBJ1-1; no clear D. The CDR3 is 13 residues long. CDR1 is SGHRS, CDR2 YFSETQ, per germline. The V end was cut by 2 bases, the J end by 6 bases, with 11 bases between. The CDR3 DNA reads as TGCGCCAGCAGCTTATGGACCGGGGCTGAAGCTTTCTTT. Its translation: CASSLWTGAEAFF. Combining the CDR3 with reference TRBV5-1 and TRBJ1-1 gives the whole variable domain KAGVTQTPRYLIKTRGQQVTLSCSPISGHRSVSWYQQTPGQGLQFLFEYFSETQRNKGNFPGRFSGRQFSNSRSEMNVSTLELGDSALYLCASSLWTGAEAFFGQGTRLTVV.

This chain connects TRBV7-6 to TRBJ2-7, with 13 bases lining up with TRBD2. V lost 3 bases to trimming and J lost 7 bases; unmatched junction nucleotides: 9. CDR1 SGHVS and CDR2 FNYEAQ come from the germline V gene. There are 16 residues in the CDR3. CDR3 amino acids: CASSLGSGLAGNEQYF. As DNA, the CDR3 is TGTGCCAGCAGCTTGGGGTCGGGACTAGCGGGAAATGAGCAGTACTTC.

Ten or more counts support this clonotype. This chain uses TRBV28 with TRBJ2-4; possible D gene TRBD2, 7 bases. Germline assignment: CDR1 MDHEN and CDR2 SYDVKM. This CDR3 has 17 amino acids. Trimming removed 5 bases from V and 7 bases from J, with 24 bases in between. The CDR3, as DNA: TGTGCCAGCAGTCCCCCCGGACAGACGAGGGAGGGGAACATTCAGTACTTC. Amino acid sequence: CASSPPGQTREGNIQYF.

This clonotype was observed a few times. The conserved phenylalanine or tryptophan is not found at the CDR3 terminus, so this likely reflects a read error. It is unclear where the CDR3 begins or ends on the DNA, so no DNA is shown, and the CDR3 is as TCRdb lists it. The chain couples TRBV1 to TRBJ2-7; the D call TRBD2 from the table was never checked on the DNA. TRBV1 is a recognized pseudogene. With termini counted, the CDR3 has 13 amino acids. CDR3 residues: CTNSLGTSGSLIP.

The table lists this clonotype with many counts. The V gene is TRBV12-3 or TRBV12-4, the J gene TRBJ2-3; TRBD2 matches 13 bases. The CDR3 covers 15 residues. The V segment lost 6 bases and the J segment 3 bases; nucleotides outside the gene matches: 3. The CDR3: CASRRTSGGTDTQYF. The CDR3 region has the DNA TGTGCCAGCAGACGGACTAGCGGGGGAACAGATACGCAGTATTTT.